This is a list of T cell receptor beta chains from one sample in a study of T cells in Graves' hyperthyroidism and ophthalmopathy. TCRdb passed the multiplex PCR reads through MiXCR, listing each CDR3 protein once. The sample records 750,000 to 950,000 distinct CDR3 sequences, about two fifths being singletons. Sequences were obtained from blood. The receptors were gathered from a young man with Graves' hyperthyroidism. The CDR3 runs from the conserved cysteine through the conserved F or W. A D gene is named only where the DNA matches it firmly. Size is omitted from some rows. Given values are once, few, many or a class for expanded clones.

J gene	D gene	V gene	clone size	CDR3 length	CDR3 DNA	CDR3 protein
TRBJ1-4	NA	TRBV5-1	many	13	TGCGCCAGCAGGCGGTGGGCTAATGAAAAACTGTTTTTT	CASRRWANEKLFF
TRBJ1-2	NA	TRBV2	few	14	TGTGCCAGCAGCCCGGGACTCACGAACTATGGCTACACCTTC	CASSPGLTNYGYTF
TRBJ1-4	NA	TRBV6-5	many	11	TGTGCCAGCAGTTACAGGGGAAAACTGTTTTTT	CASSYRGKLFF
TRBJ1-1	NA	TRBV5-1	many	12	TGCGCCAGCATCGGGCAGAACACTGAAGCTTTCTTT	CASIGQNTEAFF
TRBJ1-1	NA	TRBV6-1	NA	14	TGTGCCAGCAGTGAGCGGGTATTCGGGGGTGAAGCTTTCTTT	CASSERVFGGEAFF
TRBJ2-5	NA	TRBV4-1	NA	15	TGCGCCAGCAGCCAGTCAGGGGAGAGTCAAGAGACCCAGTACTTC	CASSQSGESQETQYF
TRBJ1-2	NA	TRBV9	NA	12	TGTGCCAGCAGCGTACTTAACTATGGCTTCACCTTC	CASSVLNYGFTF
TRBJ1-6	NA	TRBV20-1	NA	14	TGCAGTGCTAGAAATAGGGGGATTGATTCACCCCTCCACTTT	CSARNRGIDSPLHF
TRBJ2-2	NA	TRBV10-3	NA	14	TGTGCCATCAGTGAGTCAGGGGGCACCGGGGAGCTGTTTTTT	CAISESGGTGELFF
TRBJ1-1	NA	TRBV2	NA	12	TGTGCCAGCAGTGTAAGCGGGGCTGAAGCTTTCTTT	CASSVSGAEAFF
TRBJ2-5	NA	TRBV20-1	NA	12	TGCAGTGCTAGATCAGGGGGGGAGACCCAGTACTTC	CSARSGGETQYF
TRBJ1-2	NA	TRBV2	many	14	TGTGCCAGCAGCCTAGGAAACTATAACTATGGCTACACCTTC	CASSLGNYNYGYTF
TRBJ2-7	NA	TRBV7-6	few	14	TGTGCCAGCAGCTCTACTGACGAGACTGGCGAGCAGTACTTC	CASSSTDETGEQYF
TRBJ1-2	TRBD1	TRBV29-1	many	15	TGCAGCGTGAACCCGACAGGGGCGGCCAGCTATGGCTACACCTTC	CSVNPTGAASYGYTF
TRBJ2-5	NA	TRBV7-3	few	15	TGTGCCAGCAGCCCTCGCGCAGGGGGAGGCGAGACCCAGTACTTC	CASSPRAGGGETQYF
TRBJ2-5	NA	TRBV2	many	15	TGTGCCAGCAGTGCCGGAGGGACCAAGCAAGAGACCCAGTACTTC	CASSAGGTKQETQYF
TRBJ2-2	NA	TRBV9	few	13	TGTGCCAGCAGCGCAGTAGAGACCGGGGAGCTGTTTTTT	CASSAVETGELFF
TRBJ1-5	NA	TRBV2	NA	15	TGTGCCAGCAGTCGCGATCCGGGCGGCAATCAGCCCCAGCATTTT	CASSRDPGGNQPQHF
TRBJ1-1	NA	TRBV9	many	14	TGTGCCAGCAGCGTAGAGGGCATGAACACTGAAGCTTTCTTT	CASSVEGMNTEAFF
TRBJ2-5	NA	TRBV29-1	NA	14	TGCAGCGTTGAAGGTTTCGTGCCCGGAGAGACCCAGTACTTC	CSVEGFVPGETQYF
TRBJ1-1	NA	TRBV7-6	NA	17	TGTGCCAGCAGCTTAGCCCCCACGGCGGGAGGGAACACTGAAGCTTTCTTT	CASSLAPTAGGNTEAFF
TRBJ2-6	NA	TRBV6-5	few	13	TGTGCCACCCAAGTCTCTGGGGCCAACGTCCTGACTTTC	CATQVSGANVLTF
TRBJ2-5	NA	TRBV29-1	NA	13	TGCAGCGTGGCCCTTGGGATTACAGGGACCCAGTACTTC	CSVALGITGTQYF
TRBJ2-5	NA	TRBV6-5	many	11	TGTGCCAGCCGGGACGGGCTTGCCCAGTACTTC	CASRDGLAQYF
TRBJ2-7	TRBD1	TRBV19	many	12	TGTGCCAGTACAGGGGGATTGCACGAGCAGTACTTC	CASTGGLHEQYF
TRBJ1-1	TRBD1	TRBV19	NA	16	TGTGCCAGTAGTCAAAACCTGGACAGGAGGGGGGCTGAAGCTTTCTTT	CASSQNLDRRGAEAFF
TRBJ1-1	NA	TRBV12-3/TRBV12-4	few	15	TGTGCCAGCAGCCCAGGGGCGAGGTTGAACACTGAAGCTTTCTTT	CASSPGARLNTEAFF
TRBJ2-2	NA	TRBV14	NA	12	TGTGCCAGCAGCCCGTGGGACGGGGAGCTGTTTTTT	CASSPWDGELFF
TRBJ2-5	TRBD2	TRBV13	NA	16	TGTGCCAGCAGCTTAGGGACTAGCGGGGCTCAAGAGACCCAGTACTTC	CASSLGTSGAQETQYF
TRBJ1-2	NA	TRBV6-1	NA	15	TGTGCCAGCAGTGCGGCCCCCTCTACGAACTATGGCTACACCTTC	CASSAAPSTNYGYTF
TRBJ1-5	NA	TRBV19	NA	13	TGTGCCTGGGGAGGCCAGTCTAATCAGCCCCAGCATTTT	CAWGGQSNQPQHF
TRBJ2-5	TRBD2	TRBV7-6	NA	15	TGTGCCAGCAGTCCGTCTGAGGGGCGGGGGGAGACCCAGTACTTC	CASSPSEGRGETQYF
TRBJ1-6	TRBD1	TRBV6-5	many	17	TGTGCCAGCAGGCGGGACAGAGACAGCTCCTATAATTCACCCCTCCACTTT	CASRRDRDSSYNSPLHF
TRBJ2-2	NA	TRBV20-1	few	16	TGCAGTGCTAGTGGAGTAGGGTCCGGGGGCACCGGGGAGCTGTTTTTT	CSASGVGSGGTGELFF
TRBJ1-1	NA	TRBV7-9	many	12	TGTGCCAGCAGCTTCAAGGACACTGAAGCTTTCTTT	CASSFKDTEAFF
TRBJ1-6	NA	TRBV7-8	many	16	TGTGCCAGCAGCTTGGGATTAGGGACGACGGATTCACCCCTCCACTTT	CASSLGLGTTDSPLHF